The clone carrying this TCR beta chain has a count of ten or more. Antigen specificity is unknown. Via MiXCR, TCRdb re-called the 5' RACE reads, giving one row per CDR3 protein. The table includes roughly 79,000 distinct CDR3 sequences, more than 5.5% detected once. The data are from a study of T cells after yellow fever vaccination. Study details: Those fractions that held only low numbers of cells were prepared using the SMART-Seq v4 Ultra Low Input RNA kit. Study-wide points: Of the clonotypes, a small share occurred in both CD4 and CD8 compartments. A large majority of primary-vaccination clones showed up again after the booster (approximately 96% CD4, around 90% CD8). Researchers report a weaker secondary response that nonetheless peaked faster, day 5 versus 15.

The sequencing used CD8+ T cells sorted from PBMCs, collected 10 to 11 days after the first yellow fever vaccination. The TCR originated in a man aged 18 to 30 who received the YFV17D yellow fever vaccine.

Here the CDR3 reads CASSQQELNTEAFF. The CDR3 DNA is TGCGCCAGCAGCCAACAGGAACTAAACACTGAAGCTTTCTTT. This chain links TRBV5-1 with TRBJ1-1; D is possibly TRBD1 (5 bases). V lost 4 bases and J 2 bases, leaving 12 bases between the germline ends. The CDR3 runs 14 residues. The V gene's germline CDR1 is SGHRS and CDR2 YFSETQ.